These 10 T cell receptor beta chains share one sample of origin, sequenced in a study of blood T cell repertoires in COVID-19. Measured with immunoSEQ multiplex PCR; TCRdb has only the in-frame clones, and not every one. The repertoire holds about 500,000 clones, about 85% seen once, with approximately 0.7% in the top ten. Sequencing used PBMCs or T cells enriched from blood (not recorded which). These receptors were collected from a woman aged 18-35 years who had recovered from COVID-19.

The V and J genes are TRBV30 and TRBJ2-5; D is possibly TRBD2 (5 bases). Germline loops: CDR1 GTSNPN, CDR2 SVGIG (reference sequence). CDR3 size: 15 residues. V gave up 4 bases and J gave up 5 bases, with 20 bases separating them. The CDR3 region is CAWMTNSDFGETQYF. As DNA, the CDR3 is TGTGCCTGGATGACGAACTCGGACTTTGGGGAGACCCAGTACTTC.

This chain joins TRBV7-6 and TRBJ1-6, with 7 positions matching TRBD1. V lost 7 bases and J lost 7; bases outside the gene matches: 10. CDR3 length equals 15 residues. In germline, CDR1 is SGHVS, CDR2 FNYEAQ. As DNA, the CDR3 is TGTGCCAGCAAACCTTATGGACAGGAGAATTCACCCCTCCACTTT. Its protein is CASKPYGQENSPLHF.

The J gene is TRBJ2-5, the V gene TRBV28, with TRBD1 matching 9 bases. After removal of 5 bases from V and 5 bases from J, the junction contained 18 bases not matched to a gene. Germline V gives CDR1 MDHEN, CDR2 SYDVKM. This CDR3 comprises 18 residues. The CDR3: CASSARRDRVRFVETQYF. The CDR3 DNA sequence: TGTGCCAGCAGTGCGAGACGGGACAGGGTGAGATTTGTGGAGACCCAGTACTTC.

The CDR3 here is CASSYKTGSGYEQYF. In DNA, the CDR3 is TGTGCCAGCAGTTATAAAACAGGGAGTGGCTACGAGCAGTACTTC. The chain recombines TRBV6-5 with TRBJ2-7; D might be TRBD1 (6 bases). CDR1 is MNHEY and CDR2 is SVGAGI in the germline V gene. CDR3 length equals 15 residues. Trimming took 3 bases from V and 3 from J, leaving 15 bases between them.

This clone showed up just once. This sequence joins TRBV5-4 and TRBJ2-2, with D perhaps TRBD2 (6 bases). Germline V gene sequence: CDR1 SGHNT, CDR2 YYREEE (reference sequence). The V end lost 0 bases, the J end lost 1 base, and 13 bases lay between the germline ends. The CDR3 totals 17 residues. CDR3 residues: CASSLAAGPLNTGELFF. The CDR3 DNA reads TGTGCCAGCAGCTTGGCCGCGGGGCCCCTGAACACCGGGGAGCTGTTTTTT.

The rearrangement links TRBV5-1 to TRBJ1-6; D is unresolved. The ends were cut back, 4 bases at V and 10 bases at J, with 15 bases in the middle. CDR3 length: 14 amino acids. Germline V gene data show CDR1 as SGHRS and CDR2 as YFSETQ. As DNA, the CDR3 is TGCGCCAGCAGCGAGACACCCGGAGGCTCACCCCTCCACTTT. As protein: CASSETPGGSPLHF.

The chain joins TRBV5-4 to TRBJ1-1; unclear D gene. CDR1 and CDR2 from the germline V gene are SGHNT and YYREEE (reference sequence). The CDR3 covers 13 residues. Trimming took off 2 bases at V and 1 base at J, with 6 bases between the two ends. The CDR3 DNA is TGTGCCAGCAGCTTTGCACAGAACACTGAAGCTTTCTTT. This codes for CASSFAQNTEAFF.

V usage is TRBV3-1 (or the pseudogene TRBV3-2) and J usage is TRBJ1-1; a possible D gene is TRBD1 (6 bases). The CDR3 covers 14 residues. Germline CDR1 and CDR2: LGHDT and YNNKEL (reference sequence). The germline V and J ends were trimmed by 2 bases and 4 bases, with 11 bases remaining between them. The CDR3 protein is CASSQPGGATEAFF. The CDR3 DNA reads TGTGCCAGCAGCCAACCGGGGGGGGCCACTGAAGCTTTCTTT.

The rearrangement uses TRBV19 and TRBJ2-3; no clear D. The CDR3 length is 13 residues. V was trimmed by 1 base and J by 5 bases, leaving 7 bases between them. Germline loops: CDR1 LNHDA, CDR2 SQIVND (reference sequence). Here the CDR3 DNA reads TGTGCCAGTAGTATAGCGAGACTAGATACGCAGTATTTT. This translates into CASSIARLDTQYF. The full variable domain, in which reference TRBV19 and TRBJ2-3 provide the parts outside the CDR3, is DGGITQSPKYLFRKEGQNVTLSCEQNLNHDAMYWYRQDPGQGLRLIYYSQIVNDFQKGDIAEGYSVSREKKESFPLTVTSAQKNPTAFYLCASSIARLDTQYFGPGTRLTVL.

The chain has TRBV29-1 and TRBJ1-2; 8 nucleotides agree with TRBD1. The CDR3 is made up of 13 amino acids. J gave up 4 bases and V 5 bases, and 6 bases lay outside the gene matches. Germline V gene data show CDR1 as SQVTM and CDR2 as ANQGSEA. The CDR3 DNA is TGCAGCGTTAACAGGGGGGAATTCTATGGCTACACCTTC. Its protein is CSVNRGEFYGYTF.